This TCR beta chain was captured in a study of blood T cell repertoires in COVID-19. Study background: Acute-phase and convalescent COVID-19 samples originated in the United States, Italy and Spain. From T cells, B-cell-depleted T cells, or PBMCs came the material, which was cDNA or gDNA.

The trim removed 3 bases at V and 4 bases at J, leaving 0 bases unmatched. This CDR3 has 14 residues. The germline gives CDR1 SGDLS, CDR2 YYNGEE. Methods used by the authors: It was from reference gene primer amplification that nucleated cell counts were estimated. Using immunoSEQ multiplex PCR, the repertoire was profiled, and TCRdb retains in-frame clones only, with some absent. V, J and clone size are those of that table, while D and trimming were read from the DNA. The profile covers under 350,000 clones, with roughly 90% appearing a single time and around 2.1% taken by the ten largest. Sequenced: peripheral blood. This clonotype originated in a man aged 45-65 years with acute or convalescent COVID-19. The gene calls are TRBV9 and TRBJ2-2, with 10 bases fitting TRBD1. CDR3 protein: CASSGTGGTGELFF. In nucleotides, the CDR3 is TGTGCCAGCAGCGGGACAGGGGGCACCGGGGAGCTGTTTTTT.